This T cell receptor beta chain emerged from a study of cytomegalovirus exposure and HLA in healthy donors. Donors showed nominal health when sampled, although they likely had unrecorded immune exposures. Primers for the PCR totalled 60 Vbeta and 13 Jbeta. Source study methods: In a later analysis, the count reached tens of millions of unique TCR beta chains, with around 11 million shared. Repertoires were generated with immunoSEQ multiplex PCR, while TCRdb's copy carries only in-frame clones and drops some. V, J and clone size are taken as reported in that table, and D and trimming were inferred from the DNA itself. Of 150,000 to 200,000 clones detected, over 65% appear once; the ten largest clones hold around 3%. The CDR3 has 13 residues. Germline lookup yields CDR1 LNHDA and CDR2 SQIVND (reference sequence). Trimming pared 6 bases from V and 4 bases from J, leaving 12 bases between.

The receptor comes from a middle-aged woman in good health and CMV-seropositive. Sequencing was carried out using PBMCs. V and J are TRBV19 and TRBJ1-2; TRBD1 might be the D (5 bases). CDR3 sequence reads: CASREGVSYGYTF. The CDR3 DNA reads as TGTGCCAGTAGGGAAGGGGTCAGCTATGGCTACACCTTC.